Shown below are 24 T cell receptor beta chains from a single sample sequenced in a study of T cells in localized non-small cell lung cancer. The data were produced by immunoSEQ multiplex PCR, yet TCRdb's version contains in-frame clones alone and is incomplete. The table lists around 70,000 clones, approximately 87% of them singletons. The specimen was peripheral blood, collected before any cancer treatment. The receptors were sampled from a male donor aged 60 or over with stage III squamous cell lung carcinoma.

The chain joins TRBV5-1 to TRBJ2-3; perhaps TRBD1 as D (5 bases). Germline lookup yields CDR1 SGHRS and CDR2 YFSETQ. Trimming pared 0 bases from V and 1 base from J, leaving 9 bases between. CDR3 length: 15 amino acids. The DNA of the CDR3 is TGCGCCAGCAGCTTGGGAGACAGCGGCACAGATACGCAGTATTTT. It encodes CASSLGDSGTDTQYF.

The V gene is TRBV28, the J gene TRBJ1-1; D possibly corresponds to TRBD1 (5 bases). The V and J ends lost 1 base and 5 bases respectively, with 14 bases between them. Germline CDR1 MDHEN, CDR2 SYDVKM. The CDR3 has 15 amino acids. DNA of the CDR3: TGTGCCAGCAGTTTATTCTCGGAGGGGTTAACTGAAGCTTTCTTT. Translation gives CASSLFSEGLTEAFF. Complete variable domain (other parts from reference TRBV28 and TRBJ1-1): DVKVTQSSRYLVKRTGEKVFLECVQDMDHENMFWYRQDPGLGLRLIYFSYDVKMKEKGDIPEGYSVSREKKERFSLILESASTNQTSMYLCASSLFSEGLTEAFFGQGTRLTVV.

J is TRBJ2-3 and V is TRBV19; D not resolved. This CDR3 comprises 14 residues. The germline gives CDR1 LNHDA, CDR2 SQIVND (reference sequence). V gave up 1 base and J gave up 3 bases, with 8 bases separating them. CDR3 sequence reads: CASSIGVETDTQYF. The CDR3, as DNA: TGTGCCAGTAGTATAGGGGTAGAAACAGATACGCAGTATTTT.

The chain carries TRBV7-3 and TRBJ1-1, with TRBD1 as a possible D gene (5 bases). Germline CDR1 SGHTA, CDR2 FQGTGA. Trimming removed 2 bases from V and 6 bases from J, with 13 bases in between. The CDR3 has 14 amino acids. The CDR3 reads CASSLGPGTPEAFF. For the CDR3, the DNA is TGTGCCAGCAGCTTAGGGCCCGGGACCCCTGAAGCTTTCTTT.

V is TRBV5-6 and J is TRBJ2-5; 11 positions agree with TRBD1. This CDR3 spans 15 amino acids. CDR1 and CDR2 (germline): SGHDT, YYEEEE. V lost 4 bases and J lost 5; bases outside the gene matches: 7. CDR3 sequence (DNA): TGTGCCAGCAGCCTTGGGACAGGGGGGAGGGAGACCCAGTACTTC. This gives the protein CASSLGTGGRETQYF.

The chain recombines TRBV30 with TRBJ1-5, with D possibly TRBD1 on 6 matching bases. V lost 2 bases and J lost 7, with 18 bases in between. Germline V gives CDR1 GTSNPN, CDR2 SVGIG (reference sequence). The CDR3 is 15 residues long. The CDR3 DNA sequence: TGTGCCTGGAGTACATTCAGGGGATCCGGGCAGCCCCAGCATTTT. Residues: CAWSTFRGSGQPQHF.

The V and J genes are TRBV5-6 and TRBJ1-6, with D possibly TRBD1 on 6 matching bases. This CDR3 is built from 17 residues. Trimming pared 0 bases from V and 5 bases from J, leaving 15 bases between. The V gene's germline CDR1 is SGHDT and CDR2 YYEEEE. The CDR3 loop reads CASSLVGGTPHNSPLHF. The CDR3 nucleotides read TGTGCCAGCAGCTTGGTGGGGGGCACCCCTCATAATTCACCCCTCCACTTT.

This clone was detected a few times. The rearrangement joins TRBV2 to TRBJ1-1; D gene ambiguous. The germline V gene encodes CDR1 SNHLY and CDR2 FYNNEI. This CDR3 is built from 12 residues. Trimming removed 7 bases from V and 7 bases from J, with 13 bases in between. The CDR3 DNA reads as TGTGCCAGCATTAGGAGGGATGGTGAAGCTTTCTTT. This encodes CASIRRDGEAFF.

The chain recombines TRBV29-1 with TRBJ1-2; no clear D. In germline, CDR1 is SQVTM, CDR2 ANQGSEA. Trimming pared 7 bases from V and 9 bases from J, leaving 15 bases between. The CDR3 totals 11 residues. CDR3 protein: CSGYSEGRYTF. In nucleotides, the CDR3 is TGCAGCGGGTACAGCGAGGGTCGCTACACCTTC.

The rearrangement uses TRBV5-1 and TRBJ1-1, with TRBD1 identical over 9 bases. J gave up 2 bases and V 5 bases, and 7 bases lay outside the gene matches. Germline values: CDR1 SGHRS, CDR2 YFSETQ. The CDR3 totals 15 residues. The CDR3 loop reads CASRSQGAYNTEAFF. CDR3 DNA: TGCGCCAGCAGGTCACAGGGGGCATACAACACTGAAGCTTTCTTT. Full variable domain (remainder filled in from reference TRBV5-1 and TRBJ1-1): KAGVTQTPRYLIKTRGQQVTLSCSPISGHRSVSWYQQTPGQGLQFLFEYFSETQRNKGNFPGRFSGRQFSNSRSEMNVSTLELGDSALYLCASRSQGAYNTEAFFGQGTRLTVV.

This clone was recorded only once. In nucleotides, the CDR3 is TGTGCCAGCAGTGAAAGAAGACTAGCGGCTAGCACAGATACGCAGTATTTT. Translation gives CASSERRLAASTDTQYF. This sequence joins TRBV6-1 and TRBJ2-3, with 9 bases fitting TRBD2. The germline CDR1 and CDR2 sequences are MNHNS and SASEGT. This CDR3 is 17 amino acids long. The V segment lost 2 bases and the J segment 0 bases; nucleotides outside the gene matches: 6.

J is TRBJ2-5 and V is TRBV2; D remains ambiguous. CDR1 is SNHLY and CDR2 is FYNNEI in the germline V gene. Trimming cost V 4 bases and J 3 bases, with 9 bases left between them. This CDR3 spans 13 amino acids. The chain's CDR3 is CASSGQPKETQYF. CDR3 bases: TGTGCCAGCAGTGGCCAACCTAAAGAGACCCAGTACTTC. Based on the CDR3 plus reference TRBV2 and TRBJ2-5, the full variable domain is EPEVTQTPSHQVTQMGQEVILRCVPISNHLYFYWYRQILGQKVEFLVSFYNNEISEKSEIFDDQFSVERPDGSNFTLKIRSTKLEDSAMYFCASSGQPKETQYFGPGTRLLVL.

The CDR3 DNA reads TGCGCCAGCAGCCTCTACGCTGTAATGGAGGGAACCTCTGGAAACACCATATATTTT. This gives the protein CASSLYAVMEGTSGNTIYF. The genes are TRBV4-1 and TRBJ1-3; no firm D call. Germline lookup yields CDR1 MGHRA and CDR2 YSYEKL. Between the trimmed V and J ends, which lost 4 bases and 0 bases, there was a span of 22 bases. The CDR3 contains 19 residues.

The chain has TRBV5-1 and TRBJ1-1, with TRBD1 as a possible D gene (6 bases). The CDR3 is 13 amino acids. Germline V lookup: CDR1 SGHRS, CDR2 YFSETQ. V shed 5 bases and J shed 1 base, with 9 bases lying between them. CDR3 amino acids: CASRKGGNTEAFF. The DNA of the CDR3 is TGCGCCAGCAGGAAGGGGGGGAACACTGAAGCTTTCTTT.

The rearrangement links TRBV6-1 to TRBJ1-1; D is uncertain. V was trimmed by 6 bases and J by 10 bases, leaving 18 bases between them. The CDR3 is 13 amino acids. Germline-derived CDR1 and CDR2 are MNHNS and SASEGT. CDR3 sequence: CASSMSAPPLAFF. CDR3 DNA: TGTGCCAGCAGCATGTCTGCCCCCCCGCTAGCTTTCTTT.

This rearrangement joins TRBV7-9 to TRBJ1-6, with 7 bases fitting TRBD1. The CDR3 loop spans 14 amino acids. In germline, CDR1 is SEHNR, CDR2 FQNEAQ (reference sequence). V trimming: 5 bases; J trimming: 7 bases; junction bases outside the gene matches: 5. The CDR3 DNA follows: TGTGCCAGCAGCCGGGACAGCAGGAATTCACCCCTCCACTTT. Its translation is CASSRDSRNSPLHF.

There are a few counts of this clone. This chain links TRBV5-1 with TRBJ2-5; no firm D call. The V gene lost 6 bases and the J gene lost 0 bases, with 24 bases spanning the gap. Germline V lookup: CDR1 SGHRS, CDR2 YFSETQ. This CDR3 spans 18 amino acids. The CDR3 loop is CASTLVPRRDVNQETQYF. Written as DNA, the CDR3 is TGCGCCAGCACCCTTGTGCCCCGAAGAGACGTTAACCAAGAGACCCAGTACTTC.

V usage is TRBV10-3 and J usage is TRBJ2-3; tentatively, D is TRBD2 (7 bases). The CDR3 length is 14 residues. V was clipped by 5 bases and J by 6 bases, with 15 bases between them. Germline V gene sequence: CDR1 ENHRY, CDR2 SYGVKD. In DNA form, the CDR3 reads TGTGCCATCAGTTCGGGGGGCCAGGAGGATACGCAGTATTTT. Translating gives CAISSGGQEDTQYF.

V usage is TRBV5-1 and J usage is TRBJ2-3; D remains unclear. This CDR3 is built from 14 residues. V lost 0 bases to trimming and J lost 4 bases, with 9 bases between them. Germline V lookup: CDR1 SGHRS, CDR2 YFSETQ. Written as DNA, the CDR3 is TGCGCCAGCAGCTTGGAAAGGGCGGCAGATACGCAGTATTTT. Amino acid sequence: CASSLERAADTQYF.

The genes are TRBV7-9 and TRBJ1-1; D uncertain. The CDR3 covers 13 residues. The germline gives CDR1 SEHNR, CDR2 FQNEAQ (reference sequence). V lost 2 bases, J lost 4 bases, and 8 bases lay in between. In nucleotides, the CDR3 is TGTGCCAGCAGCTTAAAGGCCACCACTGAAGCTTTCTTT. This encodes CASSLKATTEAFF.

The chain couples TRBV10-3 to TRBJ1-2; 9 nucleotides match TRBD1. The CDR3 loop spans 12 amino acids. J gave up 4 bases and V 11 bases, and 5 bases lay outside the gene matches. The V gene's germline CDR1 is ENHRY and CDR2 SYGVKD. CDR3 coding DNA: TGTGCCCACCGGGACAGGGCCTATGGCTACACCTTC. It translates to CAHRDRAYGYTF.

The CDR3 loop reads CSANRGTNEKLFF. CDR3 bases: TGCAGCGCCAACAGGGGAACTAATGAAAAACTGTTTTTT. The chain links TRBV29-1 to TRBJ1-4, with 7 bases fitting TRBD1. CDR1 is SQVTM, CDR2 ANQGSEA, per germline. This CDR3 spans 13 amino acids. Trimming removed 7 bases from V and 1 base from J; junction bases left unmatched: 3.

This chain uses TRBV5-1 with TRBJ1-2, with D possibly TRBD1 on 5 matching bases. Trimming stripped 3 bases from V and 4 bases from J, with 13 bases between. The CDR3 contains 14 residues. From germline, CDR1 is SGHRS and CDR2 YFSETQ. The chain's CDR3 is CASSSRQGSYGYTF. The CDR3 nucleotides are TGCGCCAGCAGCTCGCGGCAGGGAAGCTATGGCTACACCTTC.

This rearrangement joins TRBV28 to TRBJ1-2; D not certain. V was cut by 4 bases and J by 0 bases, with 12 bases left in between. The CDR3 is 15 amino acids. From germline, CDR1 is MDHEN and CDR2 SYDVKM. CDR3 sequence reads: CASSYSLRANYGYTF. In DNA form, the CDR3 reads TGTGCCAGCAGTTACAGCCTTAGGGCTAACTATGGCTACACCTTC.